The 25 T cell receptor beta chains below were found in one sample sequenced in a study of identical twins. TCRdb re-derived calls from the 5' RACE reads in MiXCR, one entry per CDR3 protein. The repertoire has about 890,000 distinct CDR3 sequences, approximately 13% of them found once; the top ten carry around 1.5%. These sequences were also reported in another study, on yellow fever vaccine responses in identical twins.

The sequencing sample was made of PBMCs. The receptor set was obtained from a woman in her late teens or twenties in good health.

The sample holds a few counts of this clonotype. V gene TRBV2 combines with J gene TRBJ2-7, with 7 bases identical to TRBD2. Germline loops: CDR1 SNHLY, CDR2 FYNNEI. There are 14 residues in the CDR3. Trimming at V came to 2 bases and at J to 4 bases, leaving 5 bases not matched to a gene. The CDR3 is CASSERTRGYEQYF. The CDR3 DNA reads TGTGCCAGCAGTGAAAGGACTAGGGGTTACGAGCAGTACTTC.

The chain uses TRBV7-6 and TRBJ2-5; the match to TRBD1 covers 9 bases. Germline trimming cut 3 bases from V and 3 bases from J; bases unmatched to any gene: 8. There are 16 residues in the CDR3. CDR1 and CDR2 (germline): SGHVS, FNYEAQ. This CDR3 is CASSLPYRGREETQYF. DNA for the CDR3: TGTGCCAGCAGCTTGCCCTACAGGGGGCGAGAAGAGACCCAGTACTTC.

This clonotype was detected a few times. The chain is built from TRBV20-1 and TRBJ2-1, with 11 nucleotides matching TRBD2. This CDR3 has 15 residues. The germline V gene encodes CDR1 DFQATT and CDR2 SNEGSKA (reference sequence). J lost 1 base, V lost 7 bases, and 6 bases had no gene match. As DNA, the CDR3 is TGCAGTGGGACTAGCGGGCAGACATCCTACAATGAGCAGTTCTTC. Translation gives CSGTSGQTSYNEQFF.

The gene calls are TRBV7-8 and TRBJ2-2, with D perhaps assigned TRBD1 or TRBD2 (6 bases each). The germline V gene encodes CDR1 SGHVS and CDR2 FQNEAQ. The CDR3 runs 16 residues. Trimming shortened V by 1 base and J by 4 bases, and 13 bases separated the two germline ends. CDR3 region: CASSLVRGPSTGELFF. CDR3 sequence (DNA): TGTGCCAGCAGCTTAGTTCGGGGGCCATCCACCGGGGAGCTGTTTTTT.

The chain joins TRBV20-1 to TRBJ2-5; the match to TRBD1 covers 9 bases. This CDR3 spans 14 amino acids. The junction had 2 bases not matched to a gene; V was cut back by 1 base and J by 2 bases. The V gene's germline CDR1 is DFQATT and CDR2 SNEGSKA (reference sequence). The CDR3 reads CSARGTGEQETQYF. CDR3 bases: TGCAGTGCTAGAGGGACAGGGGAACAAGAGACCCAGTACTTC.

This clonotype was detected only a few times. V is TRBV7-9 and J is TRBJ2-5; 7 bases fit TRBD1. The J segment lost 1 base and the V segment lost 2 bases, leaving 10 bases of the junction unmatched. This CDR3 contains 17 residues. Germline CDR1 reads SEHNR; CDR2 reads FQNEAQ (reference sequence). The CDR3 DNA is TGTGCCAGCAGCTTAAGGATTATGGGACAGAGCCAAGAGACCCAGTACTTC. Its protein is CASSLRIMGQSQETQYF.

This chain joins TRBV12-3 or TRBV12-4 and TRBJ2-7; TRBD1 agrees at 8 bases. This CDR3 has 14 amino acids. V trimming: 6 bases; J trimming: 2 bases; junction bases outside the gene matches: 6. CDR3 protein: CASRNRDRPYEQYF. CDR3 nucleotides: TGTGCCAGCAGGAACCGGGACAGGCCCTACGAGCAGTACTTC.

There are a few counts of this clonotype. The rearrangement uses TRBV19 and TRBJ1-1, with D perhaps TRBD1 (5 bases). With 7 bases removed from V and 3 bases from J, the gap between germline ends came to 18 bases. This CDR3 has 15 amino acids. Germline V CDR1 and CDR2: LNHDA, SQIVND (reference sequence). The DNA for the CDR3 is TGTGCCAGTACCCCTATGGTAGGGGTAGACACTGAAGCTTTCTTT. Protein: CASTPMVGVDTEAFF.

This clonotype was seen a few times. V is TRBV12-3 or TRBV12-4 and J is TRBJ2-1, with TRBD2 matching 10 bases. The V gene end was trimmed by 7 bases and the J gene end by 7 bases; junction bases not matched to a gene: 4. This CDR3 region has 13 residues. CDR3 DNA: TGTGCCAGCAACCTAGCGGGAGTAAATGAGCAGTTCTTC. Translating it yields CASNLAGVNEQFF.

A few counts support this clonotype. The V and J genes are TRBV7-9 and TRBJ1-6; 9 bases are shared with TRBD1. Trimming removed 7 bases from V and 8 bases from J; junction bases left unmatched: 12. Germline CDR1 SEHNR, CDR2 FQNEAQ (reference sequence). This CDR3 is built from 16 residues. CDR3 sequence (DNA): TGTGCCAGCACCTTCGTCGGGACAGGGAGAGATTCACCCCTCCACTTT. Translated: CASTFVGTGRDSPLHF.

This clonotype was detected many times. The V gene is TRBV4-1, the J gene TRBJ1-5; the D is unclear. Germline CDR1 reads MGHRA; CDR2 reads YSYEKL. The CDR3 covers 13 residues. The ends were cut back, 5 bases at V and 2 bases at J, with 7 bases in the middle. The DNA of the CDR3 is TGCGCCAGCAGCGGAGCAGGCAATCAGCCCCAGCATTTT. Its protein product is CASSGAGNQPQHF.

J is TRBJ2-7 and V is TRBV20-1, with a tentative D call TRBD2 (5 bases). CDR1 is DFQATT and CDR2 is SNEGSKA in the germline V gene (reference sequence). Trimming left V 0 bases short and J 2 bases short, with 11 bases between. This CDR3 spans 14 amino acids. The CDR3 protein is CSARDYRGTYEQYV. The CDR3 DNA follows: TGCAGTGCTAGAGATTATCGGGGAACCTACGAGCAGTACGTC.

This chain links TRBV12-3 or TRBV12-4 with TRBJ2-1; no firm D call. Trimming took off 6 bases at V and 10 bases at J, with 10 bases between the two ends. This CDR3 comprises 11 residues. The CDR3 sequence: CASSNVREQFF. CDR3 nucleotides: TGTGCCAGCAGCAACGTGCGCGAGCAGTTCTTC.

V gene TRBV7-9 combines with J gene TRBJ1-4; 7 bases match TRBD1. The CDR3 loop spans 16 amino acids. The trim removed 5 bases at V and 7 bases at J, leaving 13 bases unmatched. Per the germline V gene, CDR1 is SEHNR and CDR2 is FQNEAQ (reference sequence). The CDR3 loop is CASSPPGQAFGEKLFF. The CDR3 region has the DNA TGTGCCAGCAGCCCCCCCGGACAGGCCTTCGGTGAAAAACTGTTTTTT.

As to this clonotype: Just one base apart from a much larger clone, this may be a read error. This chain links TRBV4-1 with TRBJ2-1; D is unresolved. The CDR3 spans 12 residues. CDR1 is MGHRA, CDR2 YSYEKL, per germline. The CDR3 loop reads CACSQAVGEQFF. For the CDR3, the DNA is TGCGCCTGCAGCCAAGCAGTGGGTGAGCAGTTCTTC.

This clonotype occurred a few times. The chain recombines TRBV5-6 with TRBJ2-7, with D uncertain. CDR1 is SGHDT, CDR2 YYEEEE, per germline. Trimming stripped 4 bases from V and 0 bases from J, with 14 bases between. The CDR3 loop spans 15 amino acids. The CDR3 DNA follows: TGTGCCAGCAGCCCCACCGGTCCAAACTCCTACGAGCAGTACGTC. Translating it yields CASSPTGPNSYEQYV.

This clonotype occurred a few times. V usage is TRBV10-3 and J usage is TRBJ2-2; perhaps TRBD2 as D (6 bases). Looked up from germline, CDR1 is ENHRY and CDR2 is SYGVKD. The CDR3 length is 14 residues. V gave up 10 bases and J gave up 3 bases, with 15 bases separating them. DNA of the CDR3: TGTGCCACGCGGGGTTCCGGCGACACCGGGGAGCTGTTTTTT. Translation: CATRGSGDTGELFF.

This clonotype was seen a few times. The gene calls are TRBV20-1 and TRBJ2-7; D call uncertain. The germline CDR1 and CDR2 sequences are DFQATT and SNEGSKA (reference sequence). This CDR3 spans 14 amino acids. Trimming left V 0 bases short and J 3 bases short, with 12 bases between. The CDR3 region is CSARDPDRIYEQYF. DNA of the CDR3: TGCAGTGCTAGAGATCCCGACCGGATCTACGAGCAGTACTTC.

This clonotype was seen more than once but under ten times. The genes are TRBV5-1 and TRBJ2-5; 8 bases match TRBD2. V trimming: 5 bases; J trimming: 2 bases; junction bases outside the gene matches: 5. CDR3 length: 14 amino acids. The germline V gene encodes CDR1 SGHRS and CDR2 YFSETQ. The CDR3 coding sequence is TGCGCCAGCAGTGAGGCTAGCGGGCAAGAGACCCAGTACTTC. Translation gives CASSEASGQETQYF.

The V call is TRBV20-1, the J call TRBJ1-2; 10 bases line up with TRBD1. V lost 1 base, J lost 6 bases, and 17 bases stayed unmatched. CDR1 DFQATT and CDR2 SNEGSKA come from the germline V gene (reference sequence). The CDR3 extends over 18 amino acids. The CDR3 DNA reads TGCAGTGCTAGAGGTGCGGCCGGGACAGGGGCACTTACGGATGGCTACACCTTC. Translation: CSARGAAGTGALTDGYTF.

This clonotype was counted many times. The chain has TRBV12-3 or TRBV12-4 and TRBJ1-3; D is undetermined. This CDR3 is 15 amino acids long. Trimming left V 6 bases short and J 8 bases short, with 20 bases between. CDR3 bases: TGTGCCAGCAGACCGCTCCTCAATCCCGGCCACACCATATATTTT. This gives the protein CASRPLLNPGHTIYF.

The chain's CDR3 is CASSPNALEGNTIYF. The CDR3 DNA reads TGTGCCAGCAGCCCAAACGCCCTCGAGGGAAACACCATATATTTT. The J gene is TRBJ1-3, the V gene TRBV7-3; D unresolved. Germline CDR1 and CDR2: SGHTA and FQGTGA. V was pared by 5 bases and J by 4 bases, with 15 bases between. This CDR3 has 15 residues.

The chain recombines TRBV6-1 with TRBJ2-7, with TRBD2 matching over 12 bases. The germline V gene encodes CDR1 MNHNS and CDR2 SASEGT. This CDR3 spans 15 amino acids. J gave up 4 bases and V 7 bases, and 8 bases lay outside the gene matches. The CDR3 is CASKPLTSGSYEQYF. CDR3 in DNA: TGTGCCAGCAAACCCCTGACTAGCGGGAGTTACGAGCAGTACTTC.

This clonotype was found a few times. This chain joins TRBV28 and TRBJ1-5; TRBD1 might be the D (5 bases). This CDR3 has 12 amino acids. Between the trimmed V and J ends, which lost 10 bases and 3 bases, there was a span of 10 bases. Germline V lookup: CDR1 MDHEN, CDR2 SYDVKM. CDR3 amino acids: CATRVLNQPQHF. CDR3 bases: TGTGCCACCAGGGTCCTCAATCAGCCCCAGCATTTT.

The rearrangement joins TRBV9 to TRBJ2-2; D unclear. Trimming cost V 0 bases and J 6 bases, with 6 bases left between them. The CDR3 spans 13 residues. The germline V gene has CDR1 SGDLS and CDR2 YYNGEE. As DNA, the CDR3 is TGTGCCAGCAGCGTAGATGCGGCCGGGGAGCTGTTTTTT. Amino acid sequence: CASSVDAAGELFF.